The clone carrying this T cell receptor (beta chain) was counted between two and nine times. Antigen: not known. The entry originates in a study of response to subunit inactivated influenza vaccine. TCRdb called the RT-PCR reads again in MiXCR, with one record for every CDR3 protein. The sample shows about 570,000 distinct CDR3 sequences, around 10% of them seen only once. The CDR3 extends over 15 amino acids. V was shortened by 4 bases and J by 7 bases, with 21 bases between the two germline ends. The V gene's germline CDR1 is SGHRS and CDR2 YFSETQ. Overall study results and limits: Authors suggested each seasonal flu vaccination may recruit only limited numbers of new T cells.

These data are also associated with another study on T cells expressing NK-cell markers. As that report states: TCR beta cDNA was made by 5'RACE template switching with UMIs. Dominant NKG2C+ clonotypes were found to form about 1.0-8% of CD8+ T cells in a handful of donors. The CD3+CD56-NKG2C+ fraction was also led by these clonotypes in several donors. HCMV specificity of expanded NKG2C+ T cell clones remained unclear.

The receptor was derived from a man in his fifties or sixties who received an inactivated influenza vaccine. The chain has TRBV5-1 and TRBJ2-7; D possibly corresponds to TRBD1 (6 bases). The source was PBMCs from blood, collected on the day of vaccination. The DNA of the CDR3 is TGCGCCAGCAGCCTCCTACCAGGGACATCCGCTGAGCAGTACTTC. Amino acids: CASSLLPGTSAEQYF.